One and the same sample provided the 8 T cell receptor beta chains below, sequenced in a study of graft-versus-host responses after intestinal transplantation. For these receptors, no antigen is known. The protocol was immunoSEQ multiplex PCR, while the TCRdb copy is restricted to in-frame clones and leaves out a portion. The repertoire holds about 82,000 clones, 90% to 95% seen once, with approximately 0.1% in the top ten. This material consisted of unstimulated CD4+ T cells sorted from spleen or lymph node cells, taken before intestinal transplant. Receptors were obtained from a human donor who received an intestinal transplant.

The rearrangement uses TRBV7-9 and TRBJ1-1, with TRBD1 as a possible D gene (6 bases). This CDR3 contains 14 residues. Germline V lookup: CDR1 SEHNR, CDR2 FQNEAQ (reference sequence). V lost 1 base and J lost 7, with 13 bases in between. CDR3 loop: CASSLVGGLDEAFF. The CDR3 region has the DNA TGTGCCAGCAGCTTAGTGGGGGGGCTTGATGAAGCTTTCTTT.

V gene TRBV15 combines with J gene TRBJ1-1; no clear D. The CDR3 is 17 amino acids. Trimming shortened V by 0 bases and J by 0 bases, and 14 bases separated the two germline ends. Germline V gene lookup returns CDR1 LNHNV and CDR2 YYDKDF (reference sequence). CDR3 region: CATSRDYGRGLNTEAFF. The CDR3 DNA follows: TGTGCCACCAGCAGAGATTATGGACGGGGATTGAACACTGAAGCTTTCTTT.

This clone was observed a single time. This rearrangement joins TRBV19 to TRBJ1-2; 8 bases agree with TRBD1. V shed 8 bases, J shed 4 bases, and the junction held 9 bases outside the gene matches. The germline V gene has CDR1 LNHDA and CDR2 SQIVND (reference sequence). CDR3 length equals 14 residues. The CDR3 DNA is TGTGCCAGTTGGGGGGACAGGCCTTCCTATGGCTACACCTTC. Protein product: CASWGDRPSYGYTF. The full variable domain, with the rest looked up from reference TRBV19 and TRBJ1-2, is DGGITQSPKYLFRKEGQNVTLSCEQNLNHDAMYWYRQDPGQGLRLIYYSQIVNDFQKGDIAEGYSVSREKKESFPLTVTSAQKNPTAFYLCASWGDRPSYGYTFGSGTRLTVV.

The table lists this clone with a count of one. V gene TRBV6-6 combines with J gene TRBJ2-7, with TRBD1 matching 7 bases. The CDR3 is made up of 15 amino acids. Germline loops: CDR1 MNHNY, CDR2 SVGAGI (reference sequence). Trimming at V came to 8 bases and at J to 3 bases, leaving 13 bases not matched to a gene. CDR3 nucleotide sequence: TGTGCCAGCCAGGACGGAGCCAGGGGGAACTACGAGCAGTACTTC. Translation: CASQDGARGNYEQYF.

The V gene is TRBV4-3, the J gene TRBJ1-1; 9 bases align to TRBD1. The germline gives CDR1 LGHNA, CDR2 YSLEER. V trimming: 3 bases; J trimming: 1 base; junction bases outside the gene matches: 3. The length of the CDR3 is 15 residues. The CDR3 nucleotides read TGCGCCAGCAGCCATGTGGGACAGGGGAACACTGAAGCTTTCTTT. Translation: CASSHVGQGNTEAFF.

V gene TRBV7-2 combines with J gene TRBJ2-5; D gene uncertain. From germline, CDR1 is SGHTA and CDR2 FQGNSA. The CDR3 totals 15 residues. V was pared by 4 bases and J by 5 bases, with 17 bases between. The CDR3 is CASSSKRSETETQYF. In DNA, the CDR3 is TGTGCCAGCAGCTCTAAACGGAGCGAGACCGAGACCCAGTACTTC. Together with reference TRBV7-2 and TRBJ2-5, the CDR3 gives the full variable domain: GAGVSQSPSNKVTEKGKDVELRCDPISGHTALYWYRQSLGQGLEFLIYFQGNSAPDKSGLPSDRFSAERTGGSVSTLTIQRTQQEDSAVYLCASSSKRSETETQYFGPGTRLLVL.

The V and J genes are TRBV5-1 and TRBJ2-7; D perhaps matches TRBD1 (6 bases). CDR1 and CDR2 from the germline V gene are SGHRS and YFSETQ. The CDR3 extends over 16 amino acids. With 0 bases removed from V and 0 bases from J, the gap between germline ends came to 13 bases. CDR3 protein: CASSLARTVNSYEQYF. The CDR3 DNA is TGCGCCAGCAGCTTGGCAAGGACAGTTAACTCCTACGAGCAGTACTTC.

The J gene is TRBJ1-1, the V gene TRBV30; no clear D gene. This CDR3 region has 17 residues. Per germline, CDR1 GTSNPN and CDR2 SVGIG (reference sequence). V was shortened by 2 bases and J by 4 bases, with 23 bases between the two germline ends. The CDR3 nucleotides read TGTGCCTGGAGTCCGACCACACAGACCCCGGCGACCACTGAAGCTTTCTTT. It encodes CAWSPTTQTPATTEAFF.